This T cell receptor (beta chain) was observed in a study of T-cell reconstitution after alpha-beta-depleted transplantation in children. CDR1 SGHRS and CDR2 YFSETQ come from the germline V gene. The CDR3 loop spans 13 amino acids. V lost 5 bases and J lost 3, with 11 bases in between. This clonotype was detected a few times. Researchers prepared the TCRbeta library using unique molecular identifiers, the study reports. TCRdb re-analysed the PCR reads in MiXCR, keeping a single row per CDR3 protein. The table includes roughly 790,000 distinct CDR3 sequences, approximately 15% detected once. The clonotype originates from a male patient younger than 18 who had a stem cell transplant for acute lymphoblastic leukemia, so the T cells may come from the graft donor. The specimen was PBMCs, mostly from graft donor cells, collected 360 days after TCRalphabeta/CD19-depleted stem cell transplant. V usage is TRBV5-1 and J usage is TRBJ1-1, with unresolved D. This chain's CDR3 is CASRAYWDTEAFF. CDR3 in DNA: TGCGCCAGCAGGGCATACTGGGACACTGAAGCTTTCTTT. The variable domain in full, completed from reference TRBV5-1 and TRBJ1-1, reads KAGVTQTPRYLIKTRGQQVTLSCSPISGHRSVSWYQQTPGQGLQFLFEYFSETQRNKGNFPGRFSGRQFSNSRSEMNVSTLELGDSALYLCASRAYWDTEAFFGQGTRLTVV.